This is a list of T cell receptor beta chains from one sample in a study of blood T cell repertoires in COVID-19. The protocol was immunoSEQ multiplex PCR, while the TCRdb copy is restricted to in-frame clones and leaves out a portion. The sample has about 120,000 clones; around four fifths are singletons. Sequences were obtained from peripheral blood. Receptor source: a human donor in a cohort sampled during active COVID-19. CDR3s include the opening cysteine and the closing phenylalanine or tryptophan. Each record gives: D gene, J gene, clone size, V gene, CDR3 DNA, CDR3 protein. D genes are given only for firm matches. Only part of the rows carry a size: once, few, many, or a class if the clone is expanded.

>TRBD2|TRBJ2-7|NA|TRBV28
TGTGCCAGCAGACGACTAGCGGGAAACGAGCAGTACTTC
CASRRLAGNEQYF
>NA|TRBJ2-7|NA|TRBV12-2
TGTGCAAGTCGCTTAGCGCTAAGCTACGAGCAGTACTTC
CASRLALSYEQYF
>NA|TRBJ1-1|NA|TRBV2
TGTGCCAGCAGTGAATTAATGAACACTGAAGCTTTCTTT
CASSELMNTEAFF
>NA|TRBJ1-5|NA|TRBV15
TGTGCCACCAGCAGAGGGGTCAGAACGGGAGGTGGCAATCAGCCCCAGCATTTT
CATSRGVRTGGGNQPQHF
>NA|TRBJ2-5|NA|TRBV12-3/TRBV12-4
TGTGCCAGCAGCCTGACAGCCCAAGAGACCCAGTACTTC
CASSLTAQETQYF
>NA|TRBJ1-5|NA|TRBV2
TGTGCCAGCAGTGTGGGACACCCAGAGAATCAGCCCCAGCATTTT
CASSVGHPENQPQHF
>NA|TRBJ1-5|many|TRBV24-1
TGTGCCACCAGTGACCAGAATCAGCCCCAGCATTTT
CATSDQNQPQHF
>NA|TRBJ2-2|NA|TRBV11-3
TGTGCCAGCAGCTTAGGGAGGGCCACCGGGGAGCTGTTTTTT
CASSLGRATGELFF
>TRBD2|TRBJ2-7|NA|TRBV5-1
TGCGCCAGCAGCCCGGGACTAGCGGGCCCGTCTGTCTACGAGCAGTACTTC
CASSPGLAGPSVYEQYF
>TRBD2|TRBJ2-1|NA|TRBV15
TGTGCCACCAGCAGAGCGGCGCTAGCGGGGGCAGATGAGCAGTTCTTC
CATSRAALAGADEQFF
>NA|TRBJ1-5|NA|TRBV12-5
TGTGCTAGTGGTTTGGTCCCACAGGGACGCCAGCCCCAGCATTTT
CASGLVPQGRQPQHF
>NA|TRBJ1-1|NA|TRBV2
TGTGCCAGCAGCAAATCAGGGAACACTGAAGCTTTCTTT
CASSKSGNTEAFF
>NA|TRBJ2-7|NA|TRBV5-5
TGTGCCAGCAGCCTTGACTTCTCCTCGACCTCCTACGAGCAGTACTTC
CASSLDFSSTSYEQYF
>TRBD2|TRBJ2-3|NA|TRBV6-2/TRBV6-3
TGTGCCAGCAGTCCCGGGACTAGCGGCCCAGATACGCAGTATTTT
CASSPGTSGPDTQYF
>NA|TRBJ2-3|NA|TRBV28
TGTGCCAGCAGAGGAGGGAGAGATACGCAGTATTTT
CASRGGRDTQYF
>NA|TRBJ1-4|NA|TRBV29-1
TGCAGCGTTTTTGGGCGTAATGAAAAACTGTTTTTT
CSVFGRNEKLFF
>TRBD2|TRBJ2-3|NA|TRBV29-1
TGCAGCGTTGATGGTAGCGGGAAAGATACGCAGTATTTT
CSVDGSGKDTQYF
>NA|TRBJ2-7|few|TRBV5-6
TGTGCCAGCAGCGAACTGGGACGGCGGGACTACGAGCAGTACTTC
CASSELGRRDYEQYF
>NA|TRBJ1-2|NA|TRBV7-8
TGTGCCAGCAGCCCCCGGGTGAGGCCCGGAGGCTACACCTTC
CASSPRVRPGGYTF
>TRBD2|TRBJ2-7|NA|TRBV19
TGTGCCAGTAGACGGCGACTAGCGGCCTACGAGCAGTACTTC
CASRRRLAAYEQYF
>TRBD2|TRBJ2-3|once|TRBV5-1
TGCGCCAGCAGCTTGGTCCCCGGGGCGGGGGGAGCAGATACGCAGTATTTT
CASSLVPGAGGADTQYF
>NA|TRBJ1-1|NA|TRBV27
TGTGCCAGCAGTCCGAGGGGGGGGGCGGTGGTTTTCTTT
CASSPRGGAVVFF
>TRBD1|TRBJ2-2|NA|TRBV5-1
TGCGCCAGCAGTCCTGGACCCGCAGGGGGAACCGGGGAGCTGTTTTTT
CASSPGPAGGTGELFF
>NA|TRBJ1-2|once|TRBV15
TGTGCCACCAGCAGGGATCAGGGTAACTATGGCTACACCTTC
CATSRDQGNYGYTF
>NA|TRBJ2-1|NA|TRBV4-2
TGTGCCAGCAGCCAAGATCCGGATGAGAGCCTGGCGGGCAATGAGCAGTTCTTC
CASSQDPDESLAGNEQFF
>NA|TRBJ1-5|once|TRBV5-5
TGTGCCAGCAGCTTGGCCGGGGTCAATCAGCCCCAGCATTTT
CASSLAGVNQPQHF
>TRBD1|TRBJ1-2|NA|TRBV2
TGTGCCAGCAGTGAGACAGGGGCTAACTATGGCTACACCTTC
CASSETGANYGYTF
>TRBD1|TRBJ1-1|once|TRBV6-5
TGTGCCAGCAGCTACAGGGGGCCCACTGAAGCTTTCTTT
CASSYRGPTEAFF
>TRBD2|TRBJ2-3|few|TRBV6-2/TRBV6-3
TGTGCCAGCAGTTCTGGACTAGCGGGAGAAACAGATACGCAGTATTTT
CASSSGLAGETDTQYF
>TRBD1|TRBJ1-1|few|TRBV11-3
TGTGCCAGCAGCTCGGGACAGGGGGGTGGCACTGAAGCTTTCTTT
CASSSGQGGGTEAFF
>TRBD2|TRBJ2-1|NA|TRBV20-1
TGCAGTGCTAGTCCTCCTGGCGGGGGGAACAATGAGCAGTTCTTC
CSASPPGGGNNEQFF
>NA|TRBJ2-3|NA|TRBV24-1
TGTGCCACCGCTGACCGGGACACAGATACGCAGTATTTT
CATADRDTDTQYF
>NA|TRBJ2-1|NA|TRBV7-2
TGTGCCAGCAGCTTAGGGCAGGGGGGAAATGAGCAGTTCTTC
CASSLGQGGNEQFF
>TRBD2|TRBJ2-5|NA|TRBV18
TGTGCCAGCTCACCACCCCTAGCGGGGGCCCAAGAGACCCAGTACTTC
CASSPPLAGAQETQYF
>NA|TRBJ1-3|NA|TRBV18
TGTGCCAGCTCACCACTCCCGGGACAAAACTCTGGAAACACCATATATTTT
CASSPLPGQNSGNTIYF
>NA|TRBJ1-5|NA|TRBV10-3
TGTGCCATCAGTGATCCAACGGACTCCTATCAGCCCCAGCATTTT
CAISDPTDSYQPQHF
>NA|TRBJ2-7|NA|TRBV18
TGTGCCAGCTCACCCTCGACCGGGTATGAGCAGTACTTC
CASSPSTGYEQYF
>NA|TRBJ2-3|NA|TRBV9
TGTGCCAGCAGCCCTAGTGGGGGGATCACAGATACGCAGTATTTT
CASSPSGGITDTQYF
>TRBD2|TRBJ2-1|NA|TRBV7-8
TGTGCCAGCAGCCAAACCGGGACTAGAGGTGGTGAGCAGTTCTTC
CASSQTGTRGGEQFF
>NA|TRBJ1-1|NA|TRBV5-4
TGTGCCAGCAGCTCCACAGGGAGGGCTGAAGCTTTCTTT
CASSSTGRAEAFF
>NA|TRBJ1-1|NA|TRBV7-3
TGTGCCAGCAGCTCCTTTCGGGACTCTGAAGCTTTCTTT
CASSSFRDSEAFF
>NA|TRBJ2-3|NA|TRBV24-1
TGTGCCACCAGTGATTCCCTCGGGTCAGATACGCAGTATTTT
CATSDSLGSDTQYF
>TRBD1|TRBJ2-1|NA|TRBV6-5
TGTGCCAGCTGGGACAGGGAGGGTGTGAATGAGCAGTTCTTC
CASWDREGVNEQFF
>TRBD1|TRBJ2-5|once|TRBV28
TGTGCCACACAGGGGGAAACCCAAATCCAGTACTTC
CATQGETQIQYF